A selection of T cell receptor beta chains follows, all from one sample in a study of spatial heterogeneity in lung cancer. TCRdb fed the 5' RACE reads into MiXCR, producing one record per CDR3 protein. Among 4,200 or so distinct CDR3 sequences, approximately 20% were seen once, and the ten largest hold 72%. The material was PBMCs, obtained at surgery. The origin of the receptors is a male donor with early-stage non-small cell lung cancer. The CDR3 runs from the conserved cysteine through the conserved F or W. The D gene is left open where the match is weak. Size is stated for part of the rows, as once, few or many counts, or as a class when the clone is expanded.

V	size	D	J	DNA	CDR3
TRBV27	.	TRBD1	TRBJ1-1	TGTGCCAGCAGTTTAAGGGGGCCTTTAAACACTGAAGCTTTCTTT	CASSLRGPLNTEAFF
TRBV20-1	.	.	TRBJ2-5	TGCAGTGCTAGTGGAGGGGGCCGGGAGACCCAGTACTTC	CSASGGGRETQYF
TRBV24-1	.	.	TRBJ1-5	TGTGCCACCAGTGAATCTACGACCCCCACCCAGCATTTT	CATSESTTPTQHF
TRBV6-2/TRBV6-3	few	TRBD1	TRBJ2-7	TGTGCCAGCAGTGGACAGGGGGCGAGCTCCTACGAGCAGTACTTC	CASSGQGASSYEQYF
TRBV30	few	TRBD1	TRBJ2-2	TGTGCCTGGAGGGGACAGGTGACCGGGGAGCTGTTTTTT	CAWRGQVTGELFF
TRBV6-2/TRBV6-3	few	TRBD2	TRBJ2-4	TGTGCCAGCAGTTACGCGCTGACTAGCGGACCCCTAGCCAAAAACATTCAGTACTTC	CASSYALTSGPLAKNIQYF
TRBV28	.	TRBD2	TRBJ2-7	TGTGCCACCGGTAGCGGGAGCAAACTTTACGAGCAGTACTTC	CATGSGSKLYEQYF
TRBV20-1	few	.	TRBJ2-3	TGCAGTGCTAGCGGGAGTGGAGCAGATACGCAGTATTTT	CSASGSGADTQYF
TRBV7-9	.	.	TRBJ2-1	TGTGCCAGCAGCTTAGTTGGTAGGGTGGGGGATGAGCAGTTCTTC	CASSLVGRVGDEQFF
TRBV6-5	few	.	TRBJ2-7	TGTGCCAGCAGTTACTCGAGCGAGATAGGCGACTACGAGCAGTACTTC	CASSYSSEIGDYEQYF
TRBV5-1	.	TRBD2	TRBJ2-7	TGCGCCAGCAGCCCGGGACTAGATACCTACGAGCAGTACTTC	CASSPGLDTYEQYF
TRBV18	.	TRBD1	TRBJ1-1	TGTGCCAGCTCGACCGGGACAGGGGGCAATGAAGCTTTCTTT	CASSTGTGGNEAFF
TRBV6-5	.	TRBD1	TRBJ1-5	TGTGCCAGCAGTTACTCGACAGGGGCCAATCAGCCCCAGCATTTT	CASSYSTGANQPQHF
TRBV3-1	medium-sized	.	TRBJ1-5	TGTGCCAGCAGCCGAACAGGGCACAATCAGCCCCAGCATTTT	CASSRTGHNQPQHF
TRBV7-9	many	TRBD1	TRBJ1-4	TGTGCCAGCAGCGCCCGGACAGGGGATAATGAAAAACTGTTTTTT	CASSARTGDNEKLFF
TRBV5-4	many	TRBD2	TRBJ2-7	TGTGCCAGCAGCCCTAGCGGGGGGGCCTACGAGCAGTACTTC	CASSPSGGAYEQYF
TRBV2	.	.	TRBJ2-7	TGTGCCACCACGACTGGAAAAGGTCACGAGCAGTACTTC	CATTTGKGHEQYF
TRBV6-5	many	.	TRBJ2-7	TGTGCCAGCAGCCCCATAGGGCGGACAGACAACGCGTACTTC	CASSPIGRTDNAYF
TRBV28	large	TRBD2	TRBJ2-2	TGTGCCAGCAGTTTAGGTCGGCTAGCGGGAGGGCCTTACGAGAACACCGGGGAGCTGTTTTTT	CASSLGRLAGGPYENTGELFF
TRBV15	few	.	TRBJ2-2	TGTGCCACCAGCAGAAAGCGGGCGAACACCGGGGAGCTGTTTTTT	CATSRKRANTGELFF
TRBV6-5	few	TRBD1	TRBJ1-1	TGTGCCAGCAGTCCTGGACAGGGGGCTCTATCTTCTGAAGCTTTCTTT	CASSPGQGALSSEAFF
TRBV5-1	medium-sized	.	TRBJ1-4	TGCGCCAGCAGCGATAGAGAAAGGGGCCATGAAAAACTGTTTTTT	CASSDRERGHEKLFF
TRBV30	medium-sized	.	TRBJ2-1	TGTGCCTGGACGGCGGGACACTCCAATGAGCAGTTCTTC	CAWTAGHSNEQFF
TRBV2	many	.	TRBJ1-2	TGTGCCAGTTCCTCGGAGTCCTATGGCTACACCTTC	CASSSESYGYTF
TRBV7-9	.	TRBD1	TRBJ2-3	TGTGCCAGCAGCGAGGGGACAGGGGGCTTAGATACGCAGTATTTT	CASSEGTGGLDTQYF
TRBV3-1	medium-sized	.	TRBJ1-1	TGTGCCAGCAGCCAAGGTGGACCAGAGAAAGCTTTCTTT	CASSQGGPEKAFF
TRBV6-5	many	TRBD1	TRBJ1-4	TGTGCCAGCAGAAAGCAGGGGGCGACTAATGAAAAACTGTTTTTT	CASRKQGATNEKLFF
TRBV7-2	.	TRBD2	TRBJ2-1	TGTGCCAGCATCGGAGGGGGACTAGCGGCAAGCTCCTACAATGAGCAGTTCTTC	CASIGGGLAASSYNEQFF
TRBV12-3/TRBV12-4	.	TRBD2	TRBJ2-3	TGTGCCAGCAGCCCTAGCGGGGTCCCAGATACGCAGTATTTT	CASSPSGVPDTQYF
TRBV28	few	TRBD1	TRBJ1-1	TGTGCCAGCAGTTCGCGGGACAGGGGAGGAACTGAAGCTTTCTTT	CASSSRDRGGTEAFF
TRBV9	medium-sized	TRBD2	TRBJ2-3	TGTGCCAGCAGCTTGGGGACTAGCGGGATTTTTCCAGATACGCAGTATTTT	CASSLGTSGIFPDTQYF
TRBV18	.	.	TRBJ1-6	TGTGCCAGCTCCCTGGCATCGACACCCTTGTCACCCCTCCACTTT	CASSLASTPLSPLHF
TRBV27	.	.	TRBJ2-7	TGTGCCAGCAGTCCCGCGACAGGCTCCTACGAGCAGTACTTC	CASSPATGSYEQYF
TRBV3-1	.	TRBD2	TRBJ2-1	TGTGCCAGCAGCCGTCTGACTAGCGGGAGGGCCGCCAATGAGCAGTTCTTC	CASSRLTSGRAANEQFF
TRBV5-6	.	.	TRBJ1-1	TGTGCCAGCAGCCCCTGGGGGGGCTTTGGGATGAACACTGAAGCTTTCTTT	CASSPWGGFGMNTEAFF
TRBV28	.	.	TRBJ2-5	TGTGCCAGCTCGACGGCAGGGGCACATCAAGAGACCCAGTACTTC	CASSTAGAHQETQYF
TRBV11-2	many	TRBD2	TRBJ2-2	TGTGCCAGCAGCTCCTCTCCTCCTAGCGGCACCGGGGAGCTGTTTTTT	CASSSSPPSGTGELFF
TRBV10-3	.	TRBD2	TRBJ2-4	TGTGCCATCAGTGAGATGATAGCGGGAGCCAAAAACATTCAGTACTTC	CAISEMIAGAKNIQYF
TRBV9	many	.	TRBJ2-1	TGTGCCAGCAGCGTCCTTCACAATGAGCAGTTCTTC	CASSVLHNEQFF
TRBV5-1	many	TRBD1	TRBJ1-5	TGCGCCAGCAGCGCCGGACAGGAGGGCTTAGGGCCCCAGCATTTT	CASSAGQEGLGPQHF
TRBV20-1	few	TRBD1	TRBJ2-1	TGCAGTGCGCAACAGGGGACTGAGCAGTTCTTC	CSAQQGTEQFF
TRBV29-1	medium-sized	.	TRBJ1-1	TGCAGCGTGCAAATACAGCCCCAGAACACTGAAGCTTTCTTT	CSVQIQPQNTEAFF
TRBV28	once	.	TRBJ1-5	TGTGCCAGCAGTTTAAGTCAGGGGAATCAGCCCCAGCATTTT	CASSLSQGNQPQHF
TRBV6-4	medium-sized	TRBD2	TRBJ2-1	TGTGCCAGCAGTGACTCGACTAGCGGTCCTTCACGCAATGAGCAGTTCTTC	CASSDSTSGPSRNEQFF
TRBV9	.	.	TRBJ2-2	TGTGCCAGCAGCTCCTCCGACGGGACTGAGAACACCGGGGAGCTGTTTTTT	CASSSSDGTENTGELFF
TRBV24-1	many	.	TRBJ2-1	TGTGCCACCAGTGGGGGTCGCCTGGCCGGAGATGAGCAGTTCTTC	CATSGGRLAGDEQFF
TRBV6-1	.	TRBD2	TRBJ2-5	TGTGCCAGCAGTGCCGGATTAGCGGGGGGGCTTTCGGCGACCCAGTACTTC	CASSAGLAGGLSATQYF
TRBV9	.	TRBD2	TRBJ2-1	TGTGCCAGCAGCCCACGGGAGGTAGCGGCCAATGAGCAGTTCTTC	CASSPREVAANEQFF